This TCR beta chain was retrieved from a study of blood T cell repertoires in COVID-19. Study-wide context: Some COVID-19 samples were acute and others convalescent; all came from the United States, Italy and Spain. T cells, B-cell-depleted T cells, or PBMCs provided the cDNA or gDNA that served as material.

Per the germline V gene, CDR1 is SGHDN and CDR2 is FVKESK. The length of the CDR3 is 15 residues. Germline trimming cut 5 bases from V and 3 bases from J; bases unmatched to any gene: 5. Original processing notes: For nucleated cells, counts were estimated from reference gene primer amplification. The repertoire was sequenced with immunoSEQ multiplex PCR; TCRdb's copy has only in-frame clones and lacks some. The V and J calls and the clone size are those of that table, but D and trimming were determined from the DNA. The sample consists of around 300,000 clones, more than 80% of them appearing once. Only a few counts were recorded for this clone.

This receptor was taken from a woman in her thirties or forties with acute or convalescent COVID-19. The sequencing sample was made of peripheral blood. This chain joins TRBV14 and TRBJ1-4; TRBD1 agrees at 8 bases. CDR3 DNA sequence: TGTGCCAGCAGCTCCTGGACAGGGTCTAATGAAAAACTGTTTTTT. It yields the protein CASSSWTGSNEKLFF.